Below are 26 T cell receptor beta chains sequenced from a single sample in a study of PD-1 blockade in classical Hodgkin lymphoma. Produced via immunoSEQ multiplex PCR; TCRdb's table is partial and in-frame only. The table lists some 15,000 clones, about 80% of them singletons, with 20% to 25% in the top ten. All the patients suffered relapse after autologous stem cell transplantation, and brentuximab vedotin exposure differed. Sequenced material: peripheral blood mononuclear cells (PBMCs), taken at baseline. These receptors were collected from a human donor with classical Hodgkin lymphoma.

This chain's CDR3 is CASSLSGTSGSYEQYF. The CDR3 coding sequence is TGTGCCAGCAGTTTATCCGGGACTAGCGGTTCCTACGAGCAGTACTTC. The chain recombines TRBV28 with TRBJ2-7; 11 nucleotides agree with TRBD2. The J segment lost 1 base and the V segment lost 1 base, leaving 3 bases of the junction unmatched. Germline V lookup: CDR1 MDHEN, CDR2 SYDVKM. CDR3 size: 16 residues.

CDR3 DNA sequence: TGTGCCAGCAGCGTAGAAGGCTGGGGCCAGTGGCTATATGGCTACACCTTC. Translation gives CASSVEGWGQWLYGYTF. This chain connects TRBV9 to TRBJ1-2; TRBD1 is a possible D gene (5 bases). The germline gives CDR1 SGDLS, CDR2 YYNGEE. The CDR3 loop spans 17 amino acids. V gave up 0 bases and J gave up 5 bases, with 20 bases separating them.

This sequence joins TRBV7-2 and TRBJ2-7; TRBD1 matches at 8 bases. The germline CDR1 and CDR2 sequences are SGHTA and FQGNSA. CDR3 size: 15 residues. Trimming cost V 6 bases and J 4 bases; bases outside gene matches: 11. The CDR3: CASSMATGTGYEQYF. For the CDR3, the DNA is TGTGCCAGCAGTATGGCGACCGGGACAGGTTACGAGCAGTACTTC.

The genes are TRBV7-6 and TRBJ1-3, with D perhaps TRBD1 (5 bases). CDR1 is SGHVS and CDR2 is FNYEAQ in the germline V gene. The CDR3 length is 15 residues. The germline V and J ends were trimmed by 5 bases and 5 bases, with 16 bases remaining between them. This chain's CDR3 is CASSRGGRERNTIYF. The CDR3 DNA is TGTGCCAGCAGCCGCGGAGGCAGGGAAAGAAACACCATATATTTT.

The CDR3 DNA reads as TGTGCCAGTAGGCAGGGGGCTGGGAACACTGAAGCTTTCTTT. Protein product: CASRQGAGNTEAFF. This chain joins TRBV19 and TRBJ1-1, with 8 positions matching TRBD1. Germline-derived CDR1 and CDR2 are LNHDA and SQIVND (reference sequence). The V segment lost 6 bases and the J segment 1 base; nucleotides outside the gene matches: 4. CDR3 size: 14 residues.

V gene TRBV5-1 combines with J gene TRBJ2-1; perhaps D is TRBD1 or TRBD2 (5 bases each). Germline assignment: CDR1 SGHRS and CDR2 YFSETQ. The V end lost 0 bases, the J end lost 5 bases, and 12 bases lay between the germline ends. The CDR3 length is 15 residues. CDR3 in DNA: TGCGCCAGCAGCTTGGGGGGGTTTGGTCACAATGAGCAGTTCTTC. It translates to CASSLGGFGHNEQFF. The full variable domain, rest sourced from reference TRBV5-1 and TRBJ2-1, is KAGVTQTPRYLIKTRGQQVTLSCSPISGHRSVSWYQQTPGQGLQFLFEYFSETQRNKGNFPGRFSGRQFSNSRSEMNVSTLELGDSALYLCASSLGGFGHNEQFFGPGTRLTVL.

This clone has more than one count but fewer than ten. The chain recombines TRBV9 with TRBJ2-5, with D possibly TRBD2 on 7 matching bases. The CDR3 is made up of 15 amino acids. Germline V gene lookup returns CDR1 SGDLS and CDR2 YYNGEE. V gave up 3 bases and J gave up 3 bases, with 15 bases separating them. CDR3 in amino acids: CASSEGGRIEETQYF. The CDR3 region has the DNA TGTGCCAGCAGCGAGGGGGGGAGAATTGAAGAGACCCAGTACTTC.

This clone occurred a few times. The CDR3 sequence is CSAREYNEQFF. The CDR3 DNA is TGCAGTGCTAGAGAATACAATGAGCAGTTCTTC. The chain uses TRBV20-1 and TRBJ2-1, with D unresolved. Germline-derived CDR1 and CDR2 are DFQATT and SNEGSKA (reference sequence). With 0 bases removed from V and 4 bases from J, the gap between germline ends came to 1 base. The CDR3 covers 11 residues.

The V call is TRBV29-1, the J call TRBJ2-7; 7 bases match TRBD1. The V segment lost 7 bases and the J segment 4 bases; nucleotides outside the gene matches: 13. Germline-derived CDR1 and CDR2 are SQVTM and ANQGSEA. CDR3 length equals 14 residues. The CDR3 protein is CSAQSRGKSYEQYF. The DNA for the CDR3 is TGCAGCGCCCAGAGCAGGGGGAAGAGTTACGAGCAGTACTTC.

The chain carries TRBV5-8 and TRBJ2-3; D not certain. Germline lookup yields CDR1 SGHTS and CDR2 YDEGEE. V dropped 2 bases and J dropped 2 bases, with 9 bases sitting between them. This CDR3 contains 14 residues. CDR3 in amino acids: CASSLGFFTDTQYF. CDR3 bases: TGTGCCAGCAGCTTAGGTTTCTTCACAGATACGCAGTATTTT.

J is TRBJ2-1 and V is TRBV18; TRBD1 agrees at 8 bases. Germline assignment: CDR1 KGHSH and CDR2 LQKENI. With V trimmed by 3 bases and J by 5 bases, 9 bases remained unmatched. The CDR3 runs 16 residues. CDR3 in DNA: TGTGCCAGCTCACCCAGGGGCAGGGGGCCAAACAATGAGCAGTTCTTC. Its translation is CASSPRGRGPNNEQFF.

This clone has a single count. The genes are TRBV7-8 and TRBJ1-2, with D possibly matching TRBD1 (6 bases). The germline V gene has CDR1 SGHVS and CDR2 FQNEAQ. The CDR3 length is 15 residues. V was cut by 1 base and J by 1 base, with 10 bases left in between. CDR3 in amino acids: CASSLGDTGNYGYTF. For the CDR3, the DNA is TGTGCCAGCAGCTTAGGGGACACCGGTAACTATGGCTACACCTTC.

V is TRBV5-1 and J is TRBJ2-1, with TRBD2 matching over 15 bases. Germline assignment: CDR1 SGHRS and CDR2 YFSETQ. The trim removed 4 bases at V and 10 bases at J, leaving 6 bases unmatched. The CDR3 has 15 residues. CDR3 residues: CASSTGLAGGQEQFF. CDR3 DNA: TGCGCCAGCAGCACAGGACTAGCGGGGGGGCAGGAGCAGTTCTTC.

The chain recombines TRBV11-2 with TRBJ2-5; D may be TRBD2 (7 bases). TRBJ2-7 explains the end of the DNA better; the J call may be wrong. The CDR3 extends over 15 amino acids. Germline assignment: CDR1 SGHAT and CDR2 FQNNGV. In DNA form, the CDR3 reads TGTGCCAGCAGCGCCCGTAGAGGGGGGGACTACGAGCAGTACTTC. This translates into CASSARRGGDYEQYF.

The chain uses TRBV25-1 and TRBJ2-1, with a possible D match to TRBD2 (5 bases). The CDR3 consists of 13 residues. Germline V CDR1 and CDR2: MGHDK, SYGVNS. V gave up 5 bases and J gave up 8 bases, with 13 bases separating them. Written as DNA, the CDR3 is TGTGCCAGCAGTAGGGTCGGGGTCGATGAGCAGTTCTTC. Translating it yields CASSRVGVDEQFF.

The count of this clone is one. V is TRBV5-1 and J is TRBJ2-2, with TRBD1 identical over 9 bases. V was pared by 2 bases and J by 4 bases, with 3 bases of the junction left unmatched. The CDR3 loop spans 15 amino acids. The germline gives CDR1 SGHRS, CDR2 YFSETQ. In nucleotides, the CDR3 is TGCGCCAGCAGCTTCGGGACAGGGCCCACCGGGGAGCTGTTTTTT. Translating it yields CASSFGTGPTGELFF.

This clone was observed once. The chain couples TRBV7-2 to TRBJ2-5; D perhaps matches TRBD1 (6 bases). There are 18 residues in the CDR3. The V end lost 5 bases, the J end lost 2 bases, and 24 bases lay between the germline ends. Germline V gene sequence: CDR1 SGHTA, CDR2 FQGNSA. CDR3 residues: CASSQVGQKYYLQETQYF. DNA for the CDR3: TGTGCCAGCAGCCAAGTTGGACAGAAGTACTACCTACAAGAGACCCAGTACTTC.

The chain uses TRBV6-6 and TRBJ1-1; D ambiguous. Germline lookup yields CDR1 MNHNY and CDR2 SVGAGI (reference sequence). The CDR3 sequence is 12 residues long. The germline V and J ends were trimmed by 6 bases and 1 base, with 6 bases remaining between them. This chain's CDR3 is CASSPRNTEAFF. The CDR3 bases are TGTGCCAGCAGCCCACGGAACACTGAAGCTTTCTTT.

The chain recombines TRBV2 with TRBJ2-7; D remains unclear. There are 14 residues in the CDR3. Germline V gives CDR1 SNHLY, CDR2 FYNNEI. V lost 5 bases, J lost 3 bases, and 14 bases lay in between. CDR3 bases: TGTGCCAGCAGTTATGAGATCGGCTACTACGAGCAGTACTTC. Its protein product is CASSYEIGYYEQYF.

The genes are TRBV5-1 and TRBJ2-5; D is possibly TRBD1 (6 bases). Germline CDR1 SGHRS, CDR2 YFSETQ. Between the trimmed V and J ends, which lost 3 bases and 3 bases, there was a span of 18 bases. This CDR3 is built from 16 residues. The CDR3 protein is CASSSNPGQVKETQYF. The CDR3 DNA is TGCGCCAGCAGCTCAAATCCGGGACAAGTCAAAGAGACCCAGTACTTC.

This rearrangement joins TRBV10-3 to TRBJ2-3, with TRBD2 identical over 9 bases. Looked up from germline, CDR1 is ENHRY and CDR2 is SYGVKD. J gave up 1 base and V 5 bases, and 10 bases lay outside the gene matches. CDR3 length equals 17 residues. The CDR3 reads CAISMVAGEGGTDTQYF. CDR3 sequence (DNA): TGTGCCATCAGTATGGTAGCGGGGGAAGGAGGCACAGATACGCAGTATTTT.

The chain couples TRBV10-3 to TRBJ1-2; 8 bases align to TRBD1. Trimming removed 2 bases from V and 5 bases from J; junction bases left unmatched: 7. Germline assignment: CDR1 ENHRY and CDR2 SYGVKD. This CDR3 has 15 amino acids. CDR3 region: CAISEGDRIVYGYTF. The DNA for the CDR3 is TGTGCCATCAGTGAGGGGGACAGGATAGTTTATGGCTACACCTTC.

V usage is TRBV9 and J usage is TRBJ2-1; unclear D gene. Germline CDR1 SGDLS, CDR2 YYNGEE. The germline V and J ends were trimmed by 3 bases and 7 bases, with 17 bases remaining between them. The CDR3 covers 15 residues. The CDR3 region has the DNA TGTGCCAGCAGCGGAAACGGACCCCATGTGAATGAGCAGTTCTTC. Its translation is CASSGNGPHVNEQFF.

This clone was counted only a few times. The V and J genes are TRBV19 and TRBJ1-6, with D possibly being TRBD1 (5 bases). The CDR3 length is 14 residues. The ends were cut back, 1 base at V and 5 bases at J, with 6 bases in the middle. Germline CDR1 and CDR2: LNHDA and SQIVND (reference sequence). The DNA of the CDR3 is TGTGCCAGTAGTATAGGAGGGGATAATTCACCCCTCCACTTT. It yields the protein CASSIGGDNSPLHF.

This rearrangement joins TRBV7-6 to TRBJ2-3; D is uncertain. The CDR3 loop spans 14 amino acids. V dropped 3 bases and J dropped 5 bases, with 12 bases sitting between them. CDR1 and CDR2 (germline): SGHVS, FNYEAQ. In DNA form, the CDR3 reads TGTGCCAGCAGCTTCCCTTTTTCGGGAGATACGCAGTATTTT. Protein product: CASSFPFSGDTQYF.

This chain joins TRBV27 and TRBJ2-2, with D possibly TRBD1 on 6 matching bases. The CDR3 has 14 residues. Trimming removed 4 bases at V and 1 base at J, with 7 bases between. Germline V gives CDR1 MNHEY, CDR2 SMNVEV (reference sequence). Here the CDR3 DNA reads TGTGCCAGCAGTTCGGGACAGAACACCGGGGAGCTGTTTTTT. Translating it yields CASSSGQNTGELFF.